This passage covers 29 T cell receptor beta chains from one sample sequenced in a study of blood T cell repertoires in COVID-19. Using immunoSEQ multiplex PCR, the repertoire was profiled, and TCRdb retains in-frame clones only, with some absent. The repertoire holds 100,000 to 150,000 clones, with about four fifths as singletons. Sequencing was done on a sample of peripheral blood. The receptors stem from a man between 60 and 75 years old with acute or convalescent COVID-19.

Points on this clone: At the DNA level, this CDR3 is encoded by other sequences in the same sample as well. The chain uses TRBV2 and TRBJ2-2, with TRBD2 as a possible D gene (6 bases). The CDR3 contains 15 residues. Trimming pared 6 bases from V and 2 bases from J, leaving 13 bases between. Germline CDR1 is SNHLY and CDR2 is FYNNEI. CDR3 coding DNA: TGTGCCAGCAGGGGGACTCAGGGTAACACCGGGGAGCTGTTTTTT. This sequence encodes CASRGTQGNTGELFF.

The V gene is TRBV5-1, the J gene TRBJ2-7, with D uncertain. Germline assignment: CDR1 SGHRS and CDR2 YFSETQ. The germline V and J ends were trimmed by 5 bases and 2 bases, with 8 bases remaining between them. The CDR3 spans 12 residues. CDR3 loop: CASRQYPYEQYF. For the CDR3, the DNA is TGCGCCAGCAGGCAGTACCCCTACGAGCAGTACTTC.

The genes are TRBV4-1 and TRBJ2-2; 7 bases align to TRBD2. Germline V gene lookup returns CDR1 MGHRA and CDR2 YSYEKL. CDR3 size: 17 residues. The ends lost 1 base at V and 0 bases at J; junction bases unmatched: 5. CDR3 residues: CASSQATSVANTGELFF. In DNA, the CDR3 is TGCGCCAGCAGCCAAGCTACTAGCGTCGCGAACACCGGGGAGCTGTTTTTT.

The chain employs TRBV28 and TRBJ2-1, with 8 bases fitting TRBD2. Germline V gene lookup returns CDR1 MDHEN and CDR2 SYDVKM. Losses at the gene ends were 1 base for V and 6 bases for J; bases not matched to a gene: 8. The CDR3 spans 16 residues. The CDR3 reads CASSLLGSGSLNEQFF. CDR3 bases: TGTGCCAGCAGTTTATTAGGGAGCGGGAGCCTCAATGAGCAGTTCTTC.

The V gene is TRBV6-1, the J gene TRBJ1-2; D not certain. V was cut by 3 bases and J by 9 bases, with 14 bases left in between. Per germline, CDR1 MNHNS and CDR2 SASEGT. This CDR3 contains 13 residues. The CDR3: CASSDGGLSRYTF. The CDR3 DNA reads as TGTGCCAGCAGTGATGGAGGGTTATCCCGCTACACCTTC.

This sequence joins TRBV25-1 and TRBJ1-2; the match to TRBD1 covers 7 bases. The CDR3 sequence is 16 residues long. Germline-derived CDR1 and CDR2 are MGHDK and SYGVNS. Unmatched junction bases numbered 8, after V lost 1 base and J lost 3 bases. CDR3 protein: CASSELGAGGYYGYTF. As DNA, the CDR3 is TGTGCCAGCAGTGAATTAGGTGCAGGGGGGTACTATGGCTACACCTTC.

This chain links TRBV12-5 with TRBJ2-5; D is possibly TRBD2 (5 bases). CDR1 is LGHNT, CDR2 FRNRAP, per germline. V was trimmed by 5 bases and J by 10 bases, leaving 14 bases between them. This CDR3 comprises 12 residues. Here the CDR3 reads CASGDGLRDQYF. The DNA of the CDR3 is TGTGCTAGTGGTGACGGACTGAGGGACCAGTACTTC.

This clone turned up a few times. The V call is TRBV6-1, the J call TRBJ2-2; D gene unclear. V was shortened by 0 bases and J by 7 bases, with 3 bases between the two germline ends. Germline V CDR1 and CDR2: MNHNS, SASEGT. This CDR3 is 12 amino acids long. This CDR3 is CASSEAYGELFF. In DNA, the CDR3 is TGTGCCAGCAGTGAAGCTTACGGGGAGCTGTTTTTT.

The V and J genes are TRBV11-3 and TRBJ2-7; 8 bases map to TRBD1. The CDR3 length is 13 residues. V lost 5 bases, J lost 3 bases, and 3 bases stayed unmatched. Germline V gives CDR1 SGHNT, CDR2 YENEEA. This CDR3 is CASSHGTGYEQYF. Here the CDR3 DNA reads TGTGCCAGCAGCCACGGGACAGGCTACGAGCAGTACTTC.

V gene TRBV28 combines with J gene TRBJ2-2, with TRBD2 matching over 11 bases. V lost 7 bases to trimming and J lost 0 bases; unmatched junction nucleotides: 7. CDR1 and CDR2 (germline): MDHEN, SYDVKM. The CDR3 contains 17 residues. This CDR3 reads CASTEVSGRANTGELFF. Here the CDR3 DNA reads TGTGCCAGCACCGAAGTTAGCGGGAGGGCGAACACCGGGGAGCTGTTTTTT.

The chain has TRBV27 and TRBJ2-5; 12 nucleotides agree with TRBD2. CDR1 and CDR2 from the germline V gene are MNHEY and SMNVEV (reference sequence). V trimming: 2 bases; J trimming: 4 bases; junction bases outside the gene matches: 2. CDR3 size: 15 residues. CDR3 amino acids: CASSLEGLAGETQYF. CDR3 in DNA: TGTGCCAGCAGTTTAGAGGGACTAGCGGGAGAGACCCAGTACTTC.

The V call is TRBV6-5, the J call TRBJ2-7; 8 nucleotides match TRBD1. This CDR3 has 14 residues. The ends lost 2 bases at V and 3 bases at J; junction bases unmatched: 3. Germline CDR1 is MNHEY and CDR2 is SVGAGI. The CDR3 DNA sequence: TGTGCCAGCAGTTACAGGACAGGGAACTACGAGCAGTACTTC. Its translation is CASSYRTGNYEQYF.

The chain employs TRBV6-5 and TRBJ1-2; D gene unclear. The CDR3 is 15 residues long. Per germline, CDR1 MNHEY and CDR2 SVGAGI. The V and J ends lost 6 bases and 2 bases respectively, with 16 bases between them. In nucleotides, the CDR3 is TGTGCCAGCAGCGAGGGTCGGACGGGGAACTATGGCTACACCTTC. As protein: CASSEGRTGNYGYTF.

The J gene is TRBJ2-5, the V gene TRBV7-9, with D unclear. V was shortened by 2 bases and J by 5 bases, with 3 bases between the two germline ends. Per the germline V gene, CDR1 is SEHNR and CDR2 is FQNEAQ (reference sequence). This CDR3 contains 11 residues. This CDR3 reads CASSLSETQYF. DNA for the CDR3: TGTGCCAGCAGCTTATCGGAGACCCAGTACTTC.

The rearrangement joins TRBV5-5 to TRBJ2-5; 9 bases match TRBD1. The V and J ends lost 4 bases and 1 base, in that order; junction bases with no gene match: 11. CDR1 and CDR2 (germline): SGHKS, YYEKEE (reference sequence). The CDR3 runs 17 residues. CDR3 protein: CASSQSTGGLVQETQYF. CDR3 DNA sequence: TGTGCCAGCAGCCAGAGCACAGGGGGCTTAGTCCAAGAGACCCAGTACTTC.

This clone was recorded a few times. The J gene is TRBJ1-5, the V gene TRBV2; the D is unclear. This CDR3 region has 13 residues. Looked up from germline, CDR1 is SNHLY and CDR2 is FYNNEI. The V end lost 5 bases, the J end lost 6 bases, and 11 bases lay between the germline ends. DNA for the CDR3: TGTGCCAGCAGTCCCCAGGAAGGTCAGCCCCAGCATTTT. It specifies CASSPQEGQPQHF. Complete variable domain (other parts from reference TRBV2 and TRBJ1-5): EPEVTQTPSHQVTQMGQEVILRCVPISNHLYFYWYRQILGQKVEFLVSFYNNEISEKSEIFDDQFSVERPDGSNFTLKIRSTKLEDSAMYFCASSPQEGQPQHFGDGTRLSIL.

This chain uses TRBV10-3 with TRBJ2-5; D may be TRBD1 (6 bases). CDR3 length: 15 amino acids. Germline V lookup: CDR1 ENHRY, CDR2 SYGVKD. V lost 0 bases to trimming and J lost 4 bases, with 12 bases between them. The CDR3 nucleotides are TGTGCCATCAGTGAGTCAAGGACAGCTGTAGAGACCCAGTACTTC. It is translated as CAISESRTAVETQYF.

The chain links TRBV28 to TRBJ1-2, with no clear D. This CDR3 region has 13 residues. V lost 6 bases, J lost 2 bases, and 10 bases lay in between. Germline CDR1 MDHEN, CDR2 SYDVKM. The CDR3 region has the DNA TGTGCCAGCAGCGCCGGGAGCAACTATGGCTACACCTTC. Translated: CASSAGSNYGYTF.

The rearrangement joins TRBV7-3 to TRBJ2-7, with TRBD1 matching 9 bases. The V and J ends lost 2 bases and 6 bases, in that order; junction bases with no gene match: 5. The V gene's germline CDR1 is SGHTA and CDR2 FQGTGA. The length of the CDR3 is 14 residues. The CDR3 sequence: CASSLERTGVEQYF. CDR3 nucleotide sequence: TGTGCCAGCAGCTTAGAGAGGACAGGGGTCGAGCAGTACTTC.

V and J are TRBV28 and TRBJ1-1; TRBD1 might be the D (6 bases). The CDR3 is made up of 12 amino acids. Per germline, CDR1 MDHEN and CDR2 SYDVKM. V shed 4 bases and J shed 5 bases, with 8 bases lying between them. Written as DNA, the CDR3 is TGTGCCAGCAGTTCAGGGGCGACTGAAGCTTTCTTT. This sequence encodes CASSSGATEAFF.

On this clone: Other DNA sequences from this sample encode an identical CDR3 as well. The chain carries TRBV3-1 (or the pseudogene TRBV3-2) and TRBJ2-7; unclear D gene. Germline V gene data show CDR1 as LGHDT and CDR2 as YNNKEL (reference sequence). V shed 4 bases and J shed 0 bases, with 4 bases lying between them. The CDR3 loop spans 12 amino acids. CDR3 sequence reads: CASSRSSYEQYF. The CDR3 DNA is TGTGCCAGCAGCCGGAGCTCCTACGAGCAGTACTTC.

This clone was recorded once. The rearrangement links TRBV5-1 to TRBJ2-7, with 7 bases that match TRBD2. V shed 0 bases, J shed 5 bases, and the junction held 14 bases outside the gene matches. The CDR3 extends over 17 amino acids. Germline values: CDR1 SGHRS, CDR2 YFSETQ. Written as DNA, the CDR3 is TGCGCCAGCAGCTTGGACCCTTGGCGGGAGAAAGAGGACGAGCAGTACTTC. This codes for CASSLDPWREKEDEQYF.

The chain uses TRBV2 and TRBJ1-5; TRBD1 agrees at 7 bases. V lost 6 bases, J lost 0 bases, and 5 bases stayed unmatched. The CDR3 loop spans 15 amino acids. Looked up from germline, CDR1 is SNHLY and CDR2 is FYNNEI. DNA of the CDR3: TGTGCCAGCAGAAGGACAGGTAATAGCAATCAGCCCCAGCATTTT. It codes for CASRRTGNSNQPQHF.

The chain employs TRBV6-5 and TRBJ2-1; 9 positions match TRBD1. The CDR3 extends over 12 amino acids. V lost 9 bases, J lost 5 bases, and 2 bases stayed unmatched. Looked up from germline, CDR1 is MNHEY and CDR2 is SVGAGI. Here the CDR3 DNA reads TGTGCCAGTGGACAGGGGAACAATGAGCAGTTCTTC. Its protein product is CASGQGNNEQFF.

The rearrangement links TRBV7-3 to TRBJ2-2; 9 bases agree with TRBD1. The CDR3 contains 14 residues. CDR1 and CDR2 from the germline V gene are SGHTA and FQGTGA. J lost 5 bases, V lost 5 bases, and 3 bases had no gene match. CDR3 amino acids: CASSGQGWTGELFF. Here the CDR3 DNA reads TGTGCCAGCAGCGGACAGGGGTGGACCGGGGAGCTGTTTTTT.

There are a few counts of this clone. The chain employs TRBV5-1 and TRBJ2-1, with D maybe TRBD2 (6 bases). Germline CDR1 and CDR2: SGHRS and YFSETQ. Trimming removed 3 bases from V and 7 bases from J, with 17 bases in between. This CDR3 is 15 amino acids long. The CDR3 DNA sequence: TGCGCCAGCAGCTACCTCCCTAGCGAGGGGAATGAGCAGTTCTTC. Residues: CASSYLPSEGNEQFF.

The chain couples TRBV28 to TRBJ1-2, with D unresolved. V was clipped by 5 bases and J by 7 bases, with 20 bases between them. Germline lookup yields CDR1 MDHEN and CDR2 SYDVKM. CDR3 length equals 15 residues. In DNA form, the CDR3 reads TGTGCCAGCAGTGCGCAGGTTCCCGTCTTGGGTGGCTACACCTTC. Translating gives CASSAQVPVLGGYTF.

The V and J genes are TRBV14 and TRBJ2-3, with 11 positions matching TRBD2. Losses at the gene ends were 4 bases for V and 2 bases for J; bases not matched to a gene: 11. Germline CDR1 reads SGHDN; CDR2 reads FVKESK. The CDR3 has 18 amino acids. The DNA for the CDR3 is TGTGCCAGCAGCCCCTGGACTAGCGGGCGTACCCTCACAGATACGCAGTATTTT. Amino acid sequence: CASSPWTSGRTLTDTQYF.

The CDR3 DNA is TGTGCCAGCAGCCAAGACGGACTAGCCCAAGAGACCCAGTACTTC. It is translated as CASSQDGLAQETQYF. The J gene is TRBJ2-5, the V gene TRBV14; TRBD2 agrees at 8 bases. The CDR3 loop spans 15 amino acids. Germline-derived CDR1 and CDR2 are SGHDN and FVKESK. The trim removed 0 bases at V and 1 base at J, leaving 1 base unmatched.